Given below is one T cell receptor beta chain in context. The protocol was immunoSEQ multiplex PCR, while the TCRdb copy is restricted to in-frame clones and leaves out a portion. The sample shows around 300,000 clones, approximately 88% of them seen only once. V was clipped by 3 bases and J by 1 base; unmatched bases: 3. CDR1 is KGHSH and CDR2 is LQKENI in the germline V gene. The CDR3 length is 16 residues. This sample stems from a study of blood T cell repertoires in COVID-19. Looking at the study overall: Sources were T cells, B-cell-depleted T cells, or PBMCs; the material itself was cDNA or gDNA.

This chain joins TRBV18 and TRBJ1-5, with TRBD1 matching over 10 bases. This receptor was identified in a man between 45 and 60 years old with acute or convalescent COVID-19. The sample consisted of peripheral blood. The CDR3 region is CASSPDRGISNQPQHF. The CDR3 DNA is TGTGCCAGCTCACCGGACAGGGGGATAAGCAATCAGCCCCAGCATTTT.